These 8 T cell receptor beta chains came from one sample sequenced in a study of CD8 T cells in ankylosing spondylitis. TCRdb ran MiXCR on the 5' RACE reads and lists one entry per CDR3 protein. The data contain roughly 250,000 distinct CDR3 sequences, around 9.1% of them singletons. Input material: blood, either unsorted or a sorted T cell fraction (not recorded which). The receptor source for this set is a male donor with ankylosing spondylitis or in good health (not recorded which).

Notes on this clonotype: One base away lies a much larger clone, so this may be a sequencing read error. The chain combines TRBV29-1 with TRBJ2-7; no definite D call. Germline values: CDR1 SQVTM, CDR2 ANQGSEA. The CDR3 runs to 15 residues. CDR3 DNA: TGCAGCGTTGAAGAAAGGGATACCCTCTCCTACGAGCAGTCCTTC. The encoded protein is CSVEERDTLSYEQSF.

This clonotype was detected many times. The chain uses TRBV6-1 and TRBJ2-2, with D maybe TRBD2 (5 bases). Trimming pared 6 bases from V and 7 bases from J, leaving 15 bases between. Per the germline V gene, CDR1 is MNHNS and CDR2 is SASEGT. The CDR3 contains 14 residues. CDR3 amino acids: CASRRTVWYGELFF. The DNA of the CDR3 is TGTGCCAGCAGGAGGACTGTGTGGTACGGGGAGCTGTTTTTT.

This clonotype was observed at least ten times. This chain uses TRBV14 with TRBJ2-6; D possibly corresponds to TRBD2 (5 bases). Germline V lookup: CDR1 SGHDN, CDR2 FVKESK. V gave up 0 bases and J gave up 2 bases, with 8 bases separating them. This CDR3 is built from 16 residues. CDR3: CASSQDERAGANVLTF. The CDR3 bases are TGTGCCAGCAGCCAAGATGAGAGGGCTGGGGCCAACGTCCTGACTTTC. Full variable domain (missing parts from reference TRBV14 and TRBJ2-6): EAGVTQFPSHSVIEKGQTVTLRCDPISGHDNLYWYRRVMGKEIKFLLHFVKESKQDESGMPNNRFLAERTGGTYSTLKVQPAELEDSGVYFCASSQDERAGANVLTFGAGSRLTVL.

The genes are TRBV7-9 and TRBJ2-7; D may be TRBD1 (6 bases). V was trimmed by 3 bases and J by 4 bases, leaving 13 bases between them. CDR3 size: 14 residues. CDR1 is SEHNR, CDR2 FQNEAQ, per germline (reference sequence). For the CDR3, the DNA is TGTGCCAGCAGCTTGGGGACACTCCCATACGAGCAGTACTTC. It encodes CASSLGTLPYEQYF.

This clonotype was seen repeatedly, ten times or more. The CDR3, as DNA: TGTGCCAGCAGCCTCAGGGTTAGGGAGACCCAGTACTTC. Translating it yields CASSLRVRETQYF. The V and J genes are TRBV7-2 and TRBJ2-5; maybe TRBD1 (5 bases). V was clipped by 5 bases and J by 5 bases, with 12 bases between them. Per germline, CDR1 SGHTA and CDR2 FQGNSA. The CDR3 is 13 residues long.

This clonotype was seen repeatedly, ten times or more. The genes are TRBV6-5 and TRBJ2-3; D not certain. This CDR3 spans 15 amino acids. Germline V gene sequence: CDR1 MNHEY, CDR2 SVGAGI. V was pared by 0 bases and J by 4 bases, with 11 bases between. As DNA, the CDR3 is TGTGCCAGCAGTTACTCCCTGGGGAACGCAGATACGCAGTATTTT. Translating it yields CASSYSLGNADTQYF.

This clonotype was picked up many times. The chain has TRBV12-3 or TRBV12-4 and TRBJ2-1; D is uncertain. V lost 5 bases and J 0 bases, leaving 17 bases between the germline ends. CDR3 length: 17 residues. The CDR3 DNA reads as TGTGCCAGCAGTCCTTACTCAGGCGGTAGCTCCTACAATGAGCAGTTCTTC. Translated, it gives CASSPYSGGSSYNEQFF.

This clonotype has at least ten counts. V is TRBV10-3 and J is TRBJ1-1, with a tentative D call TRBD1 (5 bases). The V end lost 1 base, the J end lost 1 base, and 10 bases lay between the germline ends. Germline loops: CDR1 ENHRY, CDR2 SYGVKD. The length of the CDR3 is 15 residues. CDR3 bases: TGTGCCATCAGTGAGTTGGGGCAGGGGAACACTGAAGCTTTCTTT. It is translated as CAISELGQGNTEAFF.